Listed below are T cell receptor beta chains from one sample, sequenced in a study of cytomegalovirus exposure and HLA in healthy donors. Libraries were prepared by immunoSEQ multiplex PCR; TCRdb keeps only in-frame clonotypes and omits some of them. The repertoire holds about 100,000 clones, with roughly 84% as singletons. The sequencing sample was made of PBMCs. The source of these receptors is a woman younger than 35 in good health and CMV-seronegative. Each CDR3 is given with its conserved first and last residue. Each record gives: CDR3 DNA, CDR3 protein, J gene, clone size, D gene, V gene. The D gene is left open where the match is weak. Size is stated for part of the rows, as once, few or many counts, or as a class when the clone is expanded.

CDR3 DNA: TGTGCCAGCAGCCCTGGACAGGTACTCACCGGGGAGCTGTTTTTT
CDR3 protein: CASSPGQVLTGELFF
J gene: TRBJ2-2
clone size: .
D gene: TRBD1
V gene: TRBV6-5

CDR3 DNA: TGTGCCACCAGCAGCGGACTAGCGGGGGCCCTAGCTTACAATGAGCAGTTCTTC
CDR3 protein: CATSSGLAGALAYNEQFF
J gene: TRBJ2-1
clone size: .
D gene: TRBD2
V gene: TRBV15

CDR3 DNA: TGTGCAAGTCGCCCCGGCCGGGGAGGGGCCATGTCACCCCTCCACTTT
CDR3 protein: CASRPGRGGAMSPLHF
J gene: TRBJ1-6
clone size: .
D gene: .
V gene: TRBV12-2

CDR3 DNA: TGTGCCAGCACCCCAGCGGAGGACTACAATGAGCAGTTCTTC
CDR3 protein: CASTPAEDYNEQFF
J gene: TRBJ2-1
clone size: .
D gene: .
V gene: TRBV6-6

CDR3 DNA: TGTGCCAGTGGGGATTGGGGACAGGGGGCAACTGGGGCCAACGTCCTGACTTTC
CDR3 protein: CASGDWGQGATGANVLTF
J gene: TRBJ2-6
clone size: .
D gene: TRBD1
V gene: TRBV2

CDR3 DNA: TGTGCCAGCAGCTTGGACAGGGAGCCCCTCCACTTT
CDR3 protein: CASSLDREPLHF
J gene: TRBJ1-6
clone size: .
D gene: .
V gene: TRBV5-5

CDR3 DNA: TGTGCCAGCAGACGACCTAGCGGGGGGGTCTTGGATGAGCAGTTCTTC
CDR3 protein: CASRRPSGGVLDEQFF
J gene: TRBJ2-1
clone size: .
D gene: TRBD2
V gene: TRBV7-8

CDR3 DNA: TGTGCCAGCAGTTACTCAAGTAGGGACTACACCGGGGAGCTGTTTTTT
CDR3 protein: CASSYSSRDYTGELFF
J gene: TRBJ2-2
clone size: .
D gene: .
V gene: TRBV6-5

CDR3 DNA: TGTGCCTGGAGTTGGACAGGGCGAGGGGACAATCAGCCCCAGCATTTT
CDR3 protein: CAWSWTGRGDNQPQHF
J gene: TRBJ1-5
clone size: .
D gene: TRBD1
V gene: TRBV30

CDR3 DNA: TGTGCCACCAGCAGTCCCCTGCGGGGAACAGATACGCAGTATTTT
CDR3 protein: CATSSPLRGTDTQYF
J gene: TRBJ2-3
clone size: once
D gene: .
V gene: TRBV15

CDR3 DNA: TGTGCCAGCAGCTCACCAGGACAGGAAGGAAATGGCTACACCTTC
CDR3 protein: CASSSPGQEGNGYTF
J gene: TRBJ1-2
clone size: .
D gene: TRBD1
V gene: TRBV5-4

CDR3 DNA: TGCGCCAGCAGCTTGGAATCACAGGGGGTAGGTGGCTACACCTTC
CDR3 protein: CASSLESQGVGGYTF
J gene: TRBJ1-2
clone size: .
D gene: TRBD1
V gene: TRBV5-1

CDR3 DNA: TGTGCCAGTAGTAGGACAGGGTTAGAGGAGCTGTTTTTT
CDR3 protein: CASSRTGLEELFF
J gene: TRBJ2-2
clone size: .
D gene: TRBD1
V gene: TRBV19

CDR3 DNA: TGTGCCAGCAGCTTAGCCGGCAGGCAGAAGGATCAGCCCCAGCATTTT
CDR3 protein: CASSLAGRQKDQPQHF
J gene: TRBJ1-5
clone size: .
D gene: .
V gene: TRBV7-9

CDR3 DNA: TGTGCCAGTGGCGGACAGCAAGAGACCCAGTACTTC
CDR3 protein: CASGGQQETQYF
J gene: TRBJ2-5
clone size: .
D gene: .
V gene: TRBV25-1

CDR3 DNA: TGTGCCAGCAGCTTGGGGGGCGGCCGGGAGACCCAGTACTTC
CDR3 protein: CASSLGGGRETQYF
J gene: TRBJ2-5
clone size: .
D gene: .
V gene: TRBV5-4

CDR3 DNA: TGCGCCAGCAGCTTGGATGAGCGGGGGAGCACAGATACGCAGTATTTT
CDR3 protein: CASSLDERGSTDTQYF
J gene: TRBJ2-3
clone size: .
D gene: TRBD2
V gene: TRBV5-1

CDR3 DNA: TGTGCCAGCACCCGGCCAGGGAGGAATGAAAAACTGTTTTTT
CDR3 protein: CASTRPGRNEKLFF
J gene: TRBJ1-4
clone size: once
D gene: .
V gene: TRBV28

CDR3 DNA: TGTGCCAGCAGTGACCTCAGGGGGAACACTGAAGCTTTCTTT
CDR3 protein: CASSDLRGNTEAFF
J gene: TRBJ1-1
clone size: .
D gene: .
V gene: TRBV6-1

CDR3 DNA: TGTGCCAGCAGTTTCTATAACAGGGGGGAAGTCCAGCCCCAGCATTTT
CDR3 protein: CASSFYNRGEVQPQHF
J gene: TRBJ1-5
clone size: .
D gene: TRBD1
V gene: TRBV27

CDR3 DNA: TGTGCCAGCACCCTGAGGGGACAGCCGAACACTGAAGCTTTCTTT
CDR3 protein: CASTLRGQPNTEAFF
J gene: TRBJ1-1
clone size: .
D gene: TRBD1
V gene: TRBV6-1

CDR3 DNA: TGTGCCAGCAGTGACTCTAGCTCGCACACCGGGGAGCTGTTTTTT
CDR3 protein: CASSDSSSHTGELFF
J gene: TRBJ2-2
clone size: .
D gene: .
V gene: TRBV6-4

CDR3 DNA: TGTGCCAGCAGCTTTGCAGACAGGTTAGGGTATGGCTACACCTTC
CDR3 protein: CASSFADRLGYGYTF
J gene: TRBJ1-2
clone size: .
D gene: .
V gene: TRBV7-2

CDR3 DNA: TGCAGCGCGGAGGACGTAGACACTGAAGCTTTCTTT
CDR3 protein: CSAEDVDTEAFF
J gene: TRBJ1-1
clone size: few
D gene: .
V gene: TRBV29-1

CDR3 DNA: TGTGCCAGCACTAATGACGGAGCCCTCCGGTATGGCTACACCTTC
CDR3 protein: CASTNDGALRYGYTF
J gene: TRBJ1-2
clone size: .
D gene: .
V gene: TRBV2

CDR3 DNA: TGTGCCAGCAGCCCCCCCGCGGGGGCCCCGGGAGATACGCAGTATTTT
CDR3 protein: CASSPPAGAPGDTQYF
J gene: TRBJ2-3
clone size: .
D gene: .
V gene: TRBV5-4

CDR3 DNA: TGCAGCGTTGCGGACAGGGGGCGGGAAGAGACCCAGTACTTC
CDR3 protein: CSVADRGREETQYF
J gene: TRBJ2-5
clone size: .
D gene: TRBD1
V gene: TRBV29-1

CDR3 DNA: TGCAGCGTTGAAGGGGGAGAGGGACTATATGGCTACACCTTC
CDR3 protein: CSVEGGEGLYGYTF
J gene: TRBJ1-2
clone size: .
D gene: .
V gene: TRBV29-1

CDR3 DNA: TGTGCCAGCAGCCAAGCGAGCGGGGGGGGTGGGGAGACCCAGTACTTC
CDR3 protein: CASSQASGGGGETQYF
J gene: TRBJ2-5
clone size: .
D gene: TRBD2
V gene: TRBV4-2

CDR3 DNA: TGTGCCAGCAGTTTGGTACTCCACAGACAGGGAGGGAACACCGGGGAGCTGTTTTTT
CDR3 protein: CASSLVLHRQGGNTGELFF
J gene: TRBJ2-2
clone size: .
D gene: .
V gene: TRBV28

CDR3 DNA: TGTGCCACTGCTTTGGCCGAGAACACCGGGGAGCTGTTTTTT
CDR3 protein: CATALAENTGELFF
J gene: TRBJ2-2
clone size: .
D gene: .
V gene: TRBV18

CDR3 DNA: TGCGCCAGCAGCCTCCCTGGCGGGGGGCCTGAAAAACTGTTTTTT
CDR3 protein: CASSLPGGGPEKLFF
J gene: TRBJ1-4
clone size: .
D gene: .
V gene: TRBV4-1

CDR3 DNA: TGTGCCAGTAGTATTCGAGGGCTCACAGATACGCAGTATTTT
CDR3 protein: CASSIRGLTDTQYF
J gene: TRBJ2-3
clone size: .
D gene: .
V gene: TRBV19

CDR3 DNA: TGCGCCAGCTCTGGACAGCCGAACACTGAAGCTTTCTTT
CDR3 protein: CASSGQPNTEAFF
J gene: TRBJ1-1
clone size: .
D gene: .
V gene: TRBV5-1

CDR3 DNA: TGTGCCATCAGTGAGGCAGGGCGGCAGCCCCAGCATTTT
CDR3 protein: CAISEAGRQPQHF
J gene: TRBJ1-5
clone size: .
D gene: .
V gene: TRBV10-3

CDR3 DNA: TGTGCCAGCAGTTCTTTGGCGGGGGGGGGTCTGGGCACAGATACGCAGTATTTT
CDR3 protein: CASSSLAGGGLGTDTQYF
J gene: TRBJ2-3
clone size: .
D gene: TRBD2
V gene: TRBV27

CDR3 DNA: TGTGCCAGTACCTCCTTAAGGGGGCCGGGAGATGAGGAACTGTTTTTT
CDR3 protein: CASTSLRGPGDEELFF
J gene: TRBJ1-4
clone size: .
D gene: TRBD1
V gene: TRBV19

CDR3 DNA: TGTGCCAGCAGTGAATTCGGCGGGGGGGTTTTCGATACGCAGTATTTT
CDR3 protein: CASSEFGGGVFDTQYF
J gene: TRBJ2-3
clone size: .
D gene: TRBD2
V gene: TRBV6-1

CDR3 DNA: TGTGCCAGCAGTTTATCGATGGCAGGGCAAGGGTACGAGCAGTACTTC
CDR3 protein: CASSLSMAGQGYEQYF
J gene: TRBJ2-7
clone size: .
D gene: .
V gene: TRBV27

CDR3 DNA: TGTGCCAGCAGCCTCAGGGGCGTGACGGAGACCCAGTACTTC
CDR3 protein: CASSLRGVTETQYF
J gene: TRBJ2-5
clone size: .
D gene: .
V gene: TRBV27

CDR3 DNA: TGCGCCAGCAGCTTGGCCGGGACAGGGTGGAACACTGAAGCTTTCTTT
CDR3 protein: CASSLAGTGWNTEAFF
J gene: TRBJ1-1
clone size: .
D gene: TRBD1
V gene: TRBV5-1

CDR3 DNA: TGTGCCAGCAGCCCAGGGGAGCTAGCGGTCTCCAATGAGCAGTTCTTC
CDR3 protein: CASSPGELAVSNEQFF
J gene: TRBJ2-1
clone size: .
D gene: .
V gene: TRBV2

CDR3 DNA: TGTGCCAGTAGTATCCAGGGTCATCAGCCCCAGCATTTT
CDR3 protein: CASSIQGHQPQHF
J gene: TRBJ1-5
clone size: .
D gene: .
V gene: TRBV19

CDR3 DNA: TGTGCCAGCAGTGAACTAGTGACAGGGGGCGCCGGGCTGTTTTTT
CDR3 protein: CASSELVTGGAGLFF
J gene: TRBJ1-4
clone size: once
D gene: TRBD1
V gene: TRBV2

CDR3 DNA: TGTGCCAGCAGTGAATCTCTGGGAGAGGTCACTGAAGCTTTCTTT
CDR3 protein: CASSESLGEVTEAFF
J gene: TRBJ1-1
clone size: .
D gene: .
V gene: TRBV25-1

CDR3 DNA: TGTGCCAGCCTAATGGGGACAGGGATCACCGGGGAGCTGTTTTTT
CDR3 protein: CASLMGTGITGELFF
J gene: TRBJ2-2
clone size: .
D gene: TRBD1
V gene: TRBV6-1

CDR3 DNA: TGTGCCAGCCAGAAGTCCCCCGACAGCACCGGGGAGCTGTTTTTT
CDR3 protein: CASQKSPDSTGELFF
J gene: TRBJ2-2
clone size: .
D gene: .
V gene: TRBV7-9

CDR3 DNA: TGTGCCAGCAGCTTGGAACCGGGCGAGCAGTACTTC
CDR3 protein: CASSLEPGEQYF
J gene: TRBJ2-7
clone size: once
D gene: .
V gene: TRBV5-4

CDR3 DNA: TGCGCCAGCAGCCAAGACCCCGGGACAGAGACCGGATTGGGCTACGAGCAGTACTTC
CDR3 protein: CASSQDPGTETGLGYEQYF
J gene: TRBJ2-7
clone size: .
D gene: TRBD1
V gene: TRBV4-1

CDR3 DNA: TGTGCCTGGAGACCTCCCGACAGAGCAACCACTGAAGCTTTCTTT
CDR3 protein: CAWRPPDRATTEAFF
J gene: TRBJ1-1
clone size: .
D gene: .
V gene: TRBV30

CDR3 DNA: TGTGCCTGGAGGGACTCACCAGTCGGGACTGAAGCTTTCTTT
CDR3 protein: CAWRDSPVGTEAFF
J gene: TRBJ1-1
clone size: .
D gene: .
V gene: TRBV30

CDR3 DNA: TGTGCCACCAGCAGCGACAGGGCGAGCAATCAGCCCCAGCATTTT
CDR3 protein: CATSSDRASNQPQHF
J gene: TRBJ1-5
clone size: .
D gene: TRBD1
V gene: TRBV15

CDR3 DNA: TGTGCCAGCAAGGGACAGGGCAATTCACCCCTCCACTTT
CDR3 protein: CASKGQGNSPLHF
J gene: TRBJ1-6
clone size: few
D gene: TRBD1
V gene: TRBV2

CDR3 DNA: TGTGCCAGCAGCCCAGGACAGAAGATCTCTGGAAACACCATATATTTT
CDR3 protein: CASSPGQKISGNTIYF
J gene: TRBJ1-3
clone size: .
D gene: .
V gene: TRBV14

CDR3 DNA: TGTGCCAGCAGTGCCCGGACAGGGTTGTACGAGCAGTACTTC
CDR3 protein: CASSARTGLYEQYF
J gene: TRBJ2-7
clone size: many
D gene: TRBD1
V gene: TRBV6-5

CDR3 DNA: TGCGCCAGCAGCGCCAGGGGTGATAACACTGAAGCTTTCTTT
CDR3 protein: CASSARGDNTEAFF
J gene: TRBJ1-1
clone size: .
D gene: .
V gene: TRBV5-1

CDR3 DNA: TGTGCCAGCAAGGGGACAGGGTTTTACGAGCAGTACTTC
CDR3 protein: CASKGTGFYEQYF
J gene: TRBJ2-7
clone size: .
D gene: TRBD1
V gene: TRBV2

CDR3 DNA: TGTGCCAGCAGTTTACGGGGAGTTAACACTGAAGCTTTCTTT
CDR3 protein: CASSLRGVNTEAFF
J gene: TRBJ1-1
clone size: .
D gene: .
V gene: TRBV27

CDR3 DNA: TGTGCCAGCAGTCCGCCGGACAGGCGAGAGACCCAGTACTTC
CDR3 protein: CASSPPDRRETQYF
J gene: TRBJ2-5
clone size: .
D gene: TRBD1
V gene: TRBV27